The next 18 T cell receptor beta chains were all read from a single sample in a study of cytomegalovirus exposure and HLA in healthy donors. The PCR made use of 60 Vbeta and 13 Jbeta primers. The protocol was immunoSEQ multiplex PCR, while the TCRdb copy is restricted to in-frame clones and leaves out a portion. The top ten hold approximately 3.4% of the sample, which has roughly 190,000 clones, over 70% seen once. The sequenced sample consisted of PBMCs. These receptors came from a female donor in good health and CMV-seronegative.

The gene calls are TRBV7-2 and TRBJ1-2; D perhaps matches TRBD1 (5 bases). Germline CDR1 SGHTA, CDR2 FQGNSA. CDR3 length equals 15 residues. Between the trimmed V and J ends, which lost 1 base and 4 bases, there was a span of 13 bases. The CDR3 spells CASSLGGGEAYGYTF. CDR3 in DNA: TGTGCCAGCAGCTTAGGGGGAGGGGAGGCCTATGGCTACACCTTC. The variable domain in full, with the rest retrieved from reference TRBV7-2 and TRBJ1-2, is GAGVSQSPSNKVTEKGKDVELRCDPISGHTALYWYRQSLGQGLEFLIYFQGNSAPDKSGLPSDRFSAERTGGSVSTLTIQRTQQEDSAVYLCASSLGGGEAYGYTFGSGTRLTVV.

This clone was seen only a few times. The chain couples TRBV9 to TRBJ2-7, with 7 bases lining up with TRBD1. Per germline, CDR1 SGDLS and CDR2 YYNGEE. The CDR3 is 14 residues long. Unmatched junction bases numbered 2, after V lost 0 bases and J lost 2 bases. CDR3 coding DNA: TGTGCCAGCAGCGTAGGACAGGGTACCTACGAGCAGTACTTC. It encodes CASSVGQGTYEQYF.

The gene calls are TRBV30 and TRBJ2-7, with D maybe TRBD1 (5 bases). The CDR3 length is 14 residues. Germline values: CDR1 GTSNPN, CDR2 SVGIG (reference sequence). Trimming removed 0 bases at V and 2 bases at J, with 11 bases between. DNA for the CDR3: TGTGCCTGGAGTGTCGCCAGGGAACCCTACGAGCAGTACTTC. Translating it yields CAWSVAREPYEQYF. Variable domain in full (rest from reference TRBV30 and TRBJ2-7): SQTIHQWPATLVQPVGSPLSLECTVEGTSNPNLYWYRQAAGRGLQLLFYSVGIGQISSEVPQNLSASRPQDRQFILSSKKLLLSDSGFYLCAWSVAREPYEQYFGPGTRLTVT.

This clone came up a few times. V gene TRBV7-9 combines with J gene TRBJ2-3, with 11 nucleotides matching TRBD2. Germline V lookup: CDR1 SEHNR, CDR2 FQNEAQ (reference sequence). The J segment lost 2 bases and the V segment lost 4 bases, leaving 11 bases of the junction unmatched. The CDR3 extends over 18 amino acids. CDR3 sequence: CASSYLLAGGFFTDTQYF. CDR3 sequence (DNA): TGTGCCAGCAGCTACCTCCTAGCGGGGGGTTTTTTCACAGATACGCAGTATTTT.

The chain uses TRBV7-9 and TRBJ1-2; TRBD1 is a possible D gene (6 bases). The CDR3 contains 15 residues. The V gene lost 2 bases and the J gene lost 2 bases, with 12 bases spanning the gap. The germline CDR1 and CDR2 sequences are SEHNR and FQNEAQ (reference sequence). The CDR3 bases are TGTGCCAGCAGCTTACTCCCCGACAGGAACTATGGCTACACCTTC. As protein: CASSLLPDRNYGYTF.

In this sample, this clone turned up a few times. V is TRBV28 and J is TRBJ2-1, with a tentative D call TRBD2 (6 bases). V shed 2 bases and J shed 5 bases, with 22 bases lying between them. The CDR3 totals 18 residues. Germline V gives CDR1 MDHEN, CDR2 SYDVKM. CDR3 bases: TGTGCCAGCAGTTTACCCCGTCTAGCGAATAGACTCGACAATGAGCAGTTCTTC. This sequence encodes CASSLPRLANRLDNEQFF.

The sample holds one count of this clone. The V call is TRBV5-1, the J call TRBJ2-3, with 9 bases fitting TRBD1. Trimming at V came to 7 bases and at J to 1 base, leaving 10 bases not matched to a gene. Per the germline V gene, CDR1 is SGHRS and CDR2 is YFSETQ. CDR3 size: 16 residues. CDR3 loop: CASSNPQGARTDTQYF. The DNA of the CDR3 is TGCGCCAGCTCAAACCCACAGGGGGCTCGCACAGATACGCAGTATTTT.

The chain is built from TRBV5-1 and TRBJ1-1; TRBD1 agrees at 8 bases. Germline CDR1 is SGHRS and CDR2 is YFSETQ. This CDR3 is built from 14 residues. The V and J ends lost 4 bases and 1 base, in that order; junction bases with no gene match: 3. In DNA form, the CDR3 reads TGCGCCAGCAGCCCCGGGACAGGGAACACTGAAGCTTTCTTT. Its protein product is CASSPGTGNTEAFF.

The rearrangement joins TRBV6-1 to TRBJ2-7; 12 bases align to TRBD1. CDR1 MNHNS and CDR2 SASEGT come from the germline V gene. The CDR3 sequence is 14 residues long. The V gene end was trimmed by 6 bases and the J gene end by 9 bases; junction bases not matched to a gene: 9. The CDR3 DNA reads as TGTGCCAGCAGCCCCGGGACAGGGGGCCAGGGGCAGTACTTC. Protein sequence: CASSPGTGGQGQYF.

V gene TRBV19 combines with J gene TRBJ2-7, with 9 positions matching TRBD2. This CDR3 is 17 amino acids long. V lost 1 base and J lost 5; bases outside the gene matches: 12. Germline V CDR1 and CDR2: LNHDA, SQIVND (reference sequence). The CDR3 nucleotides read TGTGCCAGTAGTATAGCGGTGGCTAGCGGGATTACGGACGAGCAGTACTTC. Protein sequence: CASSIAVASGITDEQYF.

V is TRBV19 and J is TRBJ1-2; tentative D call: TRBD1 (5 bases). Germline V gene data show CDR1 as LNHDA and CDR2 as SQIVND (reference sequence). The CDR3 runs 16 residues. V lost 0 bases and J 1 base, leaving 12 bases between the germline ends. The CDR3, as DNA: TGTGCCAGTAGTATAGAAATCAGGGTCGATAACTATGGCTACACCTTC. This codes for CASSIEIRVDNYGYTF. The full variable domain, completed using reference TRBV19 and TRBJ1-2, is DGGITQSPKYLFRKEGQNVTLSCEQNLNHDAMYWYRQDPGQGLRLIYYSQIVNDFQKGDIAEGYSVSREKKESFPLTVTSAQKNPTAFYLCASSIEIRVDNYGYTFGSGTRLTVV.

The chain combines TRBV27 with TRBJ2-7; D perhaps matches TRBD2 (5 bases). The CDR3 consists of 15 residues. Germline lookup yields CDR1 MNHEY and CDR2 SMNVEV (reference sequence). Deletions cut 2 bases from V and 0 bases from J, with 11 bases between. The CDR3 reads CASSLVTGNSYEQYF. CDR3 bases: TGTGCCAGCAGTTTAGTTACCGGGAACTCCTACGAGCAGTACTTC.

The chain recombines TRBV7-3 with TRBJ2-3, with a possible D match to TRBD2 (5 bases). V was clipped by 2 bases and J by 0 bases, with 12 bases between them. This CDR3 region has 16 residues. In germline, CDR1 is SGHTA, CDR2 FQGTGA. Here the CDR3 reads CASSLFSAASTDTQYF. DNA for the CDR3: TGTGCCAGCAGCTTATTCTCAGCGGCTAGCACAGATACGCAGTATTTT.

This sequence joins TRBV4-3 and TRBJ1-3; no firm D call. CDR3 length equals 15 residues. CDR1 and CDR2 from the germline V gene are LGHNA and YSLEER. V shed 4 bases and J shed 0 bases, with 10 bases lying between them. This CDR3 reads CASSRGGFSGNTIYF. The DNA for the CDR3 is TGCGCCAGCAGCCGAGGTGGGTTCTCTGGAAACACCATATATTTT.

The V gene is TRBV19, the J gene TRBJ1-2; the D is unclear. Trimming took 7 bases from V and 3 from J, leaving 9 bases between them. The CDR3 sequence is 12 residues long. The germline CDR1 and CDR2 sequences are LNHDA and SQIVND (reference sequence). DNA of the CDR3: TGTGCCAGTACCCCCACGGACTATGGCTACACCTTC. It yields the protein CASTPTDYGYTF. The full variable domain, with the rest looked up from reference TRBV19 and TRBJ1-2, is DGGITQSPKYLFRKEGQNVTLSCEQNLNHDAMYWYRQDPGQGLRLIYYSQIVNDFQKGDIAEGYSVSREKKESFPLTVTSAQKNPTAFYLCASTPTDYGYTFGSGTRLTVV.

The table lists this clone with a few counts. The gene calls are TRBV5-1 and TRBJ1-3; D is ambiguous. There are 15 residues in the CDR3. V was cut by 1 base and J by 0 bases, with 8 bases left in between. Germline V lookup: CDR1 SGHRS, CDR2 YFSETQ. The CDR3 loop reads CASSLYSNSGNTIYF. The CDR3 region has the DNA TGCGCCAGCAGCTTGTACAGCAACTCTGGAAACACCATATATTTT. The variable domain in full, completed from reference TRBV5-1 and TRBJ1-3, reads KAGVTQTPRYLIKTRGQQVTLSCSPISGHRSVSWYQQTPGQGLQFLFEYFSETQRNKGNFPGRFSGRQFSNSRSEMNVSTLELGDSALYLCASSLYSNSGNTIYFGEGSWLTVV.

In its sample, this clone was seen once. The chain employs TRBV27 and TRBJ2-7, with 12 bases aligning to TRBD2. The CDR3 is made up of 14 amino acids. After removal of 9 bases from V and 0 bases from J, the junction contained 3 bases not matched to a gene. CDR1 MNHEY and CDR2 SMNVEV come from the germline V gene (reference sequence). DNA for the CDR3: TGTGCCAGTCTAGCGGGAGGGAGCTCCTACGAGCAGTACTTC. Translation gives CASLAGGSSYEQYF.

V and J are TRBV30 and TRBJ1-4; weak D call: TRBD1 (5 bases). Between the trimmed V and J ends, which lost 1 base and 7 bases, there was a span of 19 bases. The CDR3 sequence is 16 residues long. Germline V gene lookup returns CDR1 GTSNPN and CDR2 SVGIG (reference sequence). In nucleotides, the CDR3 is TGTGCCTGGAGTGGTACGGGGGGGAATCGAGGTGAAAAACTGTTTTTT. Protein: CAWSGTGGNRGEKLFF.